The clone carrying this TCR beta chain has only a few counts. CDR3 length: 16 residues. These data originate in a study of blood T cell repertoires in COVID-19. Method: immunoSEQ multiplex PCR; TCRdb's copy keeps in-frame clones and lacks some. The sample consists of roughly 150,000 clones, around 82% of them appearing once. The specimen sequenced was peripheral blood. V and J are TRBV21-1 and TRBJ1-3; TRBD1 was called by the table and not checked on the DNA. TRBV21-1 is classified as a pseudogene. The sequence derives from a human donor in a cohort sampled during active COVID-19. The CDR3 DNA is TGTGCCAGCAGCCCCCGGACAGTTTCCTCTGGAAACACCATATATTTT. This translates into CASSPRTVSSGNTIYF.